The next 31 T cell receptor beta chains were all read from a single sample in a study of cytomegalovirus exposure and HLA in healthy donors. The PCR ran on 60 Vbeta and 13 Jbeta primers. The repertoire was sequenced with immunoSEQ multiplex PCR; TCRdb's copy has only in-frame clones and lacks some. The sample consists of around 160,000 clones, over 65% of them appearing once. Sequencing was performed on PBMCs. Receptor source: a man aged 35 to 55 in good health and CMV-seropositive.

This rearrangement joins TRBV6-5 to TRBJ2-1; 11 bases fit TRBD2. Germline loops: CDR1 MNHEY, CDR2 SVGAGI. The J segment lost 4 bases and the V segment lost 8 bases, leaving 7 bases of the junction unmatched. This CDR3 has 15 residues. Here the CDR3 reads CASGRTSGQYNEQFF. CDR3 DNA: TGTGCCAGCGGTCGGACTAGCGGGCAATACAATGAGCAGTTCTTC.

The chain couples TRBV27 to TRBJ1-4, with a tentative D call TRBD1 (6 bases). V dropped 5 bases and J dropped 5 bases, with 12 bases sitting between them. The CDR3 is 14 residues long. Germline CDR1 reads MNHEY; CDR2 reads SMNVEV (reference sequence). CDR3 sequence reads: CASSRTASNEKLFF. DNA of the CDR3: TGTGCCAGCAGTCGGACAGCCTCAAATGAAAAACTGTTTTTT.

V gene TRBV9 combines with J gene TRBJ1-3; D is perhaps TRBD1 (5 bases). Germline V lookup: CDR1 SGDLS, CDR2 YYNGEE. The CDR3 sequence is 15 residues long. Trimming took 5 bases from V and 1 from J, leaving 13 bases between them. CDR3 DNA: TGTGCCAGCAGTAGAGCCGGGACTTCTGGAAACACCATATATTTT. It codes for CASSRAGTSGNTIYF.

The V gene is TRBV4-3, the J gene TRBJ1-2, with D possibly matching TRBD1 (5 bases). Germline-derived CDR1 and CDR2 are LGHNA and YSLEER. This CDR3 is 17 amino acids long. V gave up 0 bases and J gave up 7 bases, with 21 bases separating them. The DNA for the CDR3 is TGCGCCAGCAGCCAAGAGGGGCGGGGGTTCATTTCGGGTGGCTACACCTTC. It specifies CASSQEGRGFISGGYTF.

This chain connects TRBV7-9 to TRBJ1-2; tentatively, D is TRBD1 (6 bases). Germline CDR1 is SEHNR and CDR2 is FQNEAQ (reference sequence). This CDR3 comprises 14 residues. Deletions cut 2 bases from V and 4 bases from J, with 11 bases between. The CDR3 DNA sequence: TGTGCCAGCAGCTTATCACAGGGCTCCTATGGCTACACCTTC. Its translation is CASSLSQGSYGYTF.

The chain links TRBV6-5 to TRBJ2-7, with 7 bases identical to TRBD1. The ends lost 6 bases at V and 4 bases at J; junction bases unmatched: 9. The CDR3 totals 14 residues. CDR1 MNHEY and CDR2 SVGAGI come from the germline V gene. The CDR3 region has the DNA TGTGCCAGCAGCCGAACAGGGGTTCCTTACGAGCAGTACTTC. Encoded protein: CASSRTGVPYEQYF.

This chain links TRBV5-4 with TRBJ2-1, with D maybe TRBD2 (5 bases). With 4 bases removed from V and 6 bases from J, the gap between germline ends came to 8 bases. The germline V gene has CDR1 SGHNT and CDR2 YYREEE (reference sequence). This CDR3 has 12 amino acids. The CDR3 nucleotides are TGTGCCAGCAGCCCTACTAGCAATGAGCAGTTCTTC. It specifies CASSPTSNEQFF. The full variable domain, in which reference TRBV5-4 and TRBJ2-1 provide the parts outside the CDR3, is ETGVTQSPTHLIKTRGQQVTLRCSSQSGHNTVSWYQQALGQGPQFIFQYYREEENGRGNFPPRFSGLQFPNYSSELNVNALELDDSALYLCASSPTSNEQFFGPGTRLTVL.

The rearrangement links TRBV29-1 to TRBJ2-5; D might be TRBD1 (5 bases). The germline V and J ends were trimmed by 3 bases and 5 bases, with 22 bases remaining between them. Germline CDR1 reads SQVTM; CDR2 reads ANQGSEA. CDR3 length: 16 residues. The CDR3: CSVDHWGSPRTETQYF. The CDR3 bases are TGCAGCGTTGATCATTGGGGCAGCCCGAGGACGGAGACCCAGTACTTC. The full variable domain, rest sourced from reference TRBV29-1 and TRBJ2-5, is SAVISQKPSRDICQRGTSLTIQCQVDSQVTMMFWYRQQPGQSLTLIATANQGSEATYESGFVIDKFPISRPNLTFSTLTVSNMSPEDSSIYLCSVDHWGSPRTETQYFGPGTRLLVL.

The chain combines TRBV6-5 with TRBJ2-3; D uncertain. The V gene's germline CDR1 is MNHEY and CDR2 SVGAGI. The CDR3 is 11 amino acids. Trimming took off 7 bases at V and 3 bases at J, with 5 bases between the two ends. CDR3 DNA sequence: TGTGCCAGCACCCAAACAGATACGCAGTATTTT. Its translation is CASTQTDTQYF.

This rearrangement joins TRBV29-1 to TRBJ2-5; 7 bases line up with TRBD1. The V gene end was trimmed by 3 bases and the J gene end by 0 bases; junction bases not matched to a gene: 10. CDR3 length equals 16 residues. Germline values: CDR1 SQVTM, CDR2 ANQGSEA. The DNA of the CDR3 is TGCAGCGTTGATGGCCATAGACAGGGTAACCAAGAGACCCAGTACTTC. Translation gives CSVDGHRQGNQETQYF.

This chain joins TRBV5-4 and TRBJ2-7, with 11 bases fitting TRBD1. V lost 0 bases and J lost 5; bases outside the gene matches: 4. CDR3 length: 15 amino acids. Germline-derived CDR1 and CDR2 are SGHNT and YYREEE (reference sequence). CDR3 region: CASSLGRDRGDEQYF. The CDR3 DNA reads as TGTGCCAGCAGCTTGGGGAGGGACAGGGGGGACGAGCAGTACTTC. Filled out from reference TRBV5-4 and TRBJ2-7, the complete variable domain reads ETGVTQSPTHLIKTRGQQVTLRCSSQSGHNTVSWYQQALGQGPQFIFQYYREEENGRGNFPPRFSGLQFPNYSSELNVNALELDDSALYLCASSLGRDRGDEQYFGPGTRLTVT.

CDR3 amino acids: CSVENRGNTEAFF. CDR3 nucleotide sequence: TGCAGCGTTGAAAACAGGGGGAACACTGAAGCTTTCTTT. V usage is TRBV29-1 and J usage is TRBJ1-1, with 7 bases that match TRBD1. Germline V gene sequence: CDR1 SQVTM, CDR2 ANQGSEA. V dropped 2 bases and J dropped 1; count of bases not matched to a gene: 1. The CDR3 consists of 13 residues.

The chain employs TRBV7-8 and TRBJ2-7; TRBD1 aligns across 7 bases. The CDR3 extends over 13 amino acids. Germline CDR1 reads SGHVS; CDR2 reads FQNEAQ. V was clipped by 5 bases and J by 5 bases; unmatched bases: 6. The CDR3 here is CASSRPTGNEQYF. The CDR3, as DNA: TGTGCCAGCAGCAGACCGACAGGGAACGAGCAGTACTTC.

This sequence joins TRBV6-6 and TRBJ2-3; D is possibly TRBD2 (6 bases). The CDR3 is 14 amino acids. The V gene's germline CDR1 is MNHNY and CDR2 SVGAGI (reference sequence). The V end lost 3 bases, the J end lost 2 bases, and 9 bases lay between the germline ends. The CDR3, as DNA: TGTGCCAGCAGTTATAGCGGCCTCACAGATACGCAGTATTTT. This gives the protein CASSYSGLTDTQYF.

V usage is TRBV6-1 and J usage is TRBJ1-1, with a possible D match to TRBD1 (6 bases). V lost 6 bases and J 10 bases, leaving 24 bases between the germline ends. Germline CDR1 and CDR2: MNHNS and SASEGT. This CDR3 has 15 residues. CDR3 DNA: TGTGCCAGCAGAACTACGAGACAGGTCTCGAGGGGAGCTTTCTTT. Amino acids: CASRTTRQVSRGAFF.

The rearrangement joins TRBV6-5 to TRBJ2-7, with 10 bases lining up with TRBD1. Germline CDR1 is MNHEY and CDR2 is SVGAGI. The V gene end was trimmed by 8 bases and the J gene end by 5 bases; junction bases not matched to a gene: 12. The CDR3 covers 15 residues. The CDR3 loop is CASQESGTGANEQYF. CDR3 DNA: TGTGCCAGCCAAGAGAGTGGGACAGGGGCGAACGAGCAGTACTTC.

CDR3 nucleotide sequence: TGCGCCAGCAGCCAAGTTTCGGCGGGAACCTACAATGAGCAGTTCTTC. Protein sequence: CASSQVSAGTYNEQFF. This chain joins TRBV4-1 and TRBJ2-1, with D possibly TRBD2 on 6 matching bases. The V and J ends lost 1 base and 2 bases respectively, with 12 bases between them. Germline V CDR1 and CDR2: MGHRA, YSYEKL. The CDR3 length is 16 residues.

This sequence joins TRBV4-1 and TRBJ2-7, with D tentatively TRBD1 (5 bases). The CDR3 is 15 amino acids. Per the germline V gene, CDR1 is MGHRA and CDR2 is YSYEKL. The germline V and J ends were trimmed by 0 bases and 3 bases, with 12 bases remaining between them. The CDR3 is CASSQEIGQGYEQYF. The CDR3 DNA sequence: TGCGCCAGCAGCCAAGAGATAGGTCAGGGCTACGAGCAGTACTTC.

The chain uses TRBV18 and TRBJ1-1, with D uncertain. Germline CDR1 reads KGHSH; CDR2 reads LQKENI. V gave up 6 bases and J gave up 7 bases, with 12 bases separating them. This CDR3 spans 12 amino acids. The CDR3 is CASSWARGEAFF. The CDR3 DNA reads as TGTGCCAGCTCCTGGGCGCGGGGTGAAGCTTTCTTT. The full variable domain, its missing parts supplied by reference TRBV18 and TRBJ1-1, is NAGVMQNPRHLVRRRGQEARLRCSPMKGHSHVYWYRQLPEEGLKFMVYLQKENIIDESGMPKERFSAEFPKEGPSILRIQQVVRGDSAAYFCASSWARGEAFFGQGTRLTVV.

The chain links TRBV6-5 to TRBJ1-2, with 9 bases fitting TRBD1. Germline V gives CDR1 MNHEY, CDR2 SVGAGI. This CDR3 contains 13 residues. V was pared by 8 bases and J by 3 bases, with 4 bases of the junction left unmatched. The CDR3 DNA is TGTGCCAGCCGGACAGGGGTAGACTATGGCTACACCTTC. Its protein is CASRTGVDYGYTF.

The rearrangement links TRBV11-1 to TRBJ1-1, with a possible D match to TRBD1 (5 bases). CDR3 size: 15 residues. V gave up 1 base and J gave up 1 base, with 10 bases separating them. The germline V gene has CDR1 SGHAT and CDR2 FQDESV (reference sequence). The CDR3 protein is CASSLGIGANTEAFF. The CDR3 bases are TGTGCCAGCAGCTTAGGGATAGGGGCGAACACTGAAGCTTTCTTT.

The chain joins TRBV6-4 to TRBJ1-1, with TRBD1 as a possible D gene (6 bases). Trimming cost V 10 bases and J 5 bases, with 20 bases left between them. Germline CDR1 reads MRHNA; CDR2 reads SNTAGT. CDR3 size: 14 residues. CDR3 sequence: CATAVVQGSTEAFF. In DNA form, the CDR3 reads TGTGCCACCGCTGTAGTGCAGGGGAGTACTGAAGCTTTCTTT.

CDR3 region: CASSLASTGTEAFF. The DNA for the CDR3 is TGCGCCAGCAGCTTGGCGTCAACGGGCACTGAAGCTTTCTTT. The chain uses TRBV5-1 and TRBJ1-1; D is unclear. The V gene's germline CDR1 is SGHRS and CDR2 YFSETQ. V gave up 0 bases and J gave up 4 bases, with 10 bases separating them. CDR3 length equals 14 residues. The variable domain in full, completed from reference TRBV5-1 and TRBJ1-1, reads KAGVTQTPRYLIKTRGQQVTLSCSPISGHRSVSWYQQTPGQGLQFLFEYFSETQRNKGNFPGRFSGRQFSNSRSEMNVSTLELGDSALYLCASSLASTGTEAFFGQGTRLTVV.

The chain has TRBV7-2 and TRBJ1-1; D is unclear. V shed 2 bases and J shed 5 bases, with 12 bases lying between them. The germline gives CDR1 SGHTA, CDR2 FQGNSA. This CDR3 contains 14 residues. CDR3 amino acids: CASSLLGSTTEAFF. The CDR3 DNA follows: TGTGCCAGCAGCTTACTGGGGAGTACGACTGAAGCTTTCTTT.

The rearrangement joins TRBV7-2 to TRBJ1-6; D is undetermined. With 1 base removed from V and 4 bases from J, the gap between germline ends came to 8 bases. CDR1 SGHTA and CDR2 FQGNSA come from the germline V gene. The CDR3 has 15 residues. The CDR3 nucleotides read TGTGCCAGCAGCTTAGTAGGAGCATATAATTCACCCCTCCACTTT. Its protein product is CASSLVGAYNSPLHF.

The J gene is TRBJ2-1, the V gene TRBV5-4, with a tentative D call TRBD2 (6 bases). CDR3 length: 15 residues. CDR1 and CDR2 from the germline V gene are SGHNT and YYREEE (reference sequence). The V gene lost 4 bases and the J gene lost 0 bases, with 11 bases spanning the gap. The CDR3 sequence: CASSVGGGSYNEQFF. CDR3 DNA sequence: TGTGCCAGCAGCGTCGGGGGAGGCTCCTACAATGAGCAGTTCTTC.

The chain links TRBV5-1 to TRBJ1-5; no clear D. Trimming removed 5 bases at V and 0 bases at J, with 12 bases between. This CDR3 has 15 residues. The germline gives CDR1 SGHRS, CDR2 YFSETQ. The CDR3 DNA follows: TGCGCCAGCAGGGAGAGGTCTGATAGCAATCAGCCCCAGCATTTT. The encoded protein is CASRERSDSNQPQHF.

This clone turned up a few times. This sequence joins TRBV28 and TRBJ1-1; 7 nucleotides line up with TRBD1. CDR3 length equals 14 residues. The germline V gene encodes CDR1 MDHEN and CDR2 SYDVKM. J gave up 0 bases and V 6 bases, and 4 bases lay outside the gene matches. The CDR3 sequence: CASREGGLNTEAFF. The CDR3 bases are TGTGCCAGCAGGGAAGGGGGCCTGAACACTGAAGCTTTCTTT.

This clone has a single count. The rearrangement joins TRBV29-1 to TRBJ2-6; the D is unclear. Germline CDR1 SQVTM, CDR2 ANQGSEA. The CDR3 has 13 residues. For the CDR3, the DNA is TGCATCGCCCTTGGCCCAGGGGCCAACGTCCTGACTTTC. It is translated as CIALGPGANVLTF.

This clone turned up a few times. The chain recombines TRBV7-8 with TRBJ2-7; D unclear. This CDR3 spans 15 amino acids. Deletions cut 5 bases from V and 2 bases from J, with 16 bases between. The germline CDR1 and CDR2 sequences are SGHVS and FQNEAQ. In DNA, the CDR3 is TGTGCCAGCAGCCGTACCAGAGAGGCCCCCTACGAGCAGTACTTC. It translates to CASSRTREAPYEQYF.

The chain combines TRBV28 with TRBJ2-7, with a tentative D call TRBD1 (7 bases). CDR1 and CDR2 from the germline V gene are MDHEN and SYDVKM. V was shortened by 7 bases and J by 2 bases, with 18 bases between the two germline ends. This CDR3 is built from 15 residues. This CDR3 reads CASIGAGTDTYEQYF. CDR3 sequence (DNA): TGTGCCAGCATCGGTGCGGGGACAGATACCTACGAGCAGTACTTC.